The 24 T cell receptor beta chains below were found in one sample sequenced in a study of T cell repertoires in cytomegalovirus infection. TCRdb analysed the reads with MiXCR anew, one entry per CDR3 protein. The sample holds around 550,000 distinct CDR3 sequences, around 27% seen once. The sequenced sample consisted of PBMCs. These receptors all stem from a human donor in good health (CMV status not recorded). Some clones in this sample may be carry-over from other donors' samples.

The rearrangement joins TRBV7-4 to TRBJ2-2; 9 bases are a match to TRBD2. The germline gives CDR1 SGHVT, CDR2 SQSDAQ. This CDR3 has 18 residues. Trimming at V came to 5 bases and at J to 4 bases, leaving 14 bases not matched to a gene. Here the CDR3 DNA reads TGTGCCAGCAGCCTACTATCGAGTGGACTAGCGCCCACCGGGGAGCTGTTTTTT. This encodes CASSLLSSGLAPTGELFF.

The rearrangement joins TRBV30 to TRBJ2-5; 12 nucleotides agree with TRBD2. With V trimmed by 2 bases and J by 5 bases, 6 bases remained unmatched. The germline gives CDR1 GTSNPN, CDR2 SVGIG (reference sequence). The CDR3 is made up of 15 amino acids. CDR3 bases: TGTGCCTGGAGTCGGACTAGCGGGATATCGGAGACCCAGTACTTC. It specifies CAWSRTSGISETQYF.

This sequence joins TRBV5-1 and TRBJ1-1, with D possibly being TRBD1 (5 bases). V lost 1 base and J 9 bases, leaving 16 bases between the germline ends. Germline V lookup: CDR1 SGHRS, CDR2 YFSETQ. This CDR3 region has 14 residues. CDR3 region: CASSLIPGGGKAFF. The CDR3 bases are TGCGCCAGCAGCTTGATTCCCGGGGGGGGGAAAGCTTTCTTT. Complete variable domain (other parts from reference TRBV5-1 and TRBJ1-1): KAGVTQTPRYLIKTRGQQVTLSCSPISGHRSVSWYQQTPGQGLQFLFEYFSETQRNKGNFPGRFSGRQFSNSRSEMNVSTLELGDSALYLCASSLIPGGGKAFFGQGTRLTVV.

This clonotype was observed a handful of times. The genes are TRBV7-6 and TRBJ2-1; 8 nucleotides line up with TRBD1. The junction had 5 bases not matched to a gene; V was cut back by 1 base and J by 6 bases. The CDR3 runs 15 residues. Germline lookup yields CDR1 SGHVS and CDR2 FNYEAQ. The DNA for the CDR3 is TGTGCCAGCAGCTTAGGGGGGACAGGACCCAATGAGCAGTTCTTC. Its protein is CASSLGGTGPNEQFF. The whole variable domain, remainder taken from reference TRBV7-6 and TRBJ2-1, is GAGVSQSPRYKVTKRGQDVALRCDPISGHVSLYWYRQALGQGPEFLTYFNYEAQQDKSGLPNDRFSAERPEGSISTLTIQRTEQRDSAMYRCASSLGGTGPNEQFFGPGTRLTVL.

This clonotype was counted only a few times. The chain recombines TRBV5-1 with TRBJ2-7, with 12 bases matching TRBD2. The germline gives CDR1 SGHRS, CDR2 YFSETQ. The ends lost 4 bases at V and 1 base at J; junction bases unmatched: 3. The CDR3 consists of 15 residues. CDR3 residues: CASSRTSGNSYEQYF. CDR3 nucleotides: TGCGCCAGCAGCAGGACTAGCGGGAATTCCTACGAGCAGTACTTC.

This clonotype occurred a few times. The genes are TRBV12-3 or TRBV12-4 and TRBJ2-3, with no clear D. The V end lost 6 bases, the J end lost 13 bases, and 14 bases lay between the germline ends. This CDR3 is 11 amino acids long. DNA for the CDR3: TGTGCCAGCAGAGCCGGACCCAAAGAGTATTTT. Residues: CASRAGPKEYF.

This clonotype was seen only a few times. This chain connects TRBV7-9 to TRBJ1-6; no firm D call. Germline V gene sequence: CDR1 SEHNR, CDR2 FQNEAQ (reference sequence). The CDR3 runs to 11 residues. V gave up 2 bases and J gave up 10 bases, with 3 bases separating them. The DNA of the CDR3 is TGTGCCAGCAGCTTAATGTCACCCCTCCACTTT. As protein: CASSLMSPLHF. Filled out from reference TRBV7-9 and TRBJ1-6, the complete variable domain reads DTGVSQNPRHKITKRGQNVTFRCDPISEHNRLYWYRQTLGQGPEFLTYFQNEAQLEKSRLLSDRFSAERPKGSFSTLEIQRTEQGDSAMYLCASSLMSPLHFGNGTRLTVT.

This clonotype was seen only a few times. This chain connects TRBV29-1 to TRBJ1-1; 7 bases match TRBD1. This CDR3 comprises 13 residues. The junction had 5 bases not matched to a gene; V was cut back by 7 bases and J by 0 bases. In germline, CDR1 is SQVTM, CDR2 ANQGSEA. CDR3 sequence: CSAGDSMNTEAFF. CDR3 nucleotide sequence: TGCAGCGCTGGGGACAGCATGAACACTGAAGCTTTCTTT.

At least ten counts were recorded for this clonotype. This chain joins TRBV7-2 and TRBJ1-5; TRBD1 is a possible D gene (5 bases). The CDR3 contains 15 residues. Germline lookup yields CDR1 SGHTA and CDR2 FQGNSA. V lost 7 bases, J lost 6 bases, and 19 bases lay in between. CDR3 coding DNA: TGTGCCAGCAAACCGGTTCGGGGGAGCGGTCAGCCCCAGCATTTT. Its protein product is CASKPVRGSGQPQHF.

The chain combines TRBV11-2 with TRBJ2-5; 7 bases match TRBD1. V shed 7 bases and J 5 bases; nucleotides not matched to a gene: 13. This CDR3 is built from 15 residues. Looked up from germline, CDR1 is SGHAT and CDR2 is FQNNGV. CDR3 protein: CASILVGQEGETQYF. DNA for the CDR3: TGTGCCAGCATCCTTGTTGGACAGGAAGGGGAGACCCAGTACTTC. The variable domain in full, completed from reference TRBV11-2 and TRBJ2-5, reads EAGVAQSPRYKIIEKRQSVAFWCNPISGHATLYWYQQILGQGPKLLIQFQNNGVVDDSQLPKDRFSAERLKGVDSTLKIQPAKLEDSAVYLCASILVGQEGETQYFGPGTRLLVL.

This chain connects TRBV6-5 to TRBJ2-1; TRBD2 might be the D (5 bases). Germline V gene lookup returns CDR1 MNHEY and CDR2 SVGAGI. There are 15 residues in the CDR3. The V end lost 7 bases, the J end lost 1 base, and 14 bases lay between the germline ends. CDR3: CASTIMAGSYNEQFF. For the CDR3, the DNA is TGTGCCAGCACCATCATGGCGGGTTCCTACAATGAGCAGTTCTTC.

This chain joins TRBV12-3 or TRBV12-4 and TRBJ2-5, with unresolved D. V gave up 8 bases and J gave up 2 bases, with 9 bases separating them. This CDR3 is 12 amino acids long. The CDR3 is CASATNQETQYF. CDR3 sequence (DNA): TGTGCCAGCGCTACGAATCAAGAGACCCAGTACTTC.

This clonotype was recorded a few times. CDR3 nucleotide sequence: TGTGCCATCAAGGTTTCCGACAGCTATAATTCACCCCTCCACTTT. Residues: CAIKVSDSYNSPLHF. The gene calls are TRBV10-3 and TRBJ1-6, with D maybe TRBD1 (5 bases). The CDR3 loop spans 15 amino acids. Deletions cut 7 bases from V and 3 bases from J, with 13 bases between. Germline CDR1 ENHRY, CDR2 SYGVKD.

The chain employs TRBV7-8 and TRBJ2-1; D is possibly TRBD2 (6 bases). The CDR3 length is 16 residues. The germline V and J ends were trimmed by 5 bases and 2 bases, with 16 bases remaining between them. The germline gives CDR1 SGHVS, CDR2 FQNEAQ. The CDR3 bases are TGTGCCAGCAGCCCCCGCCTAGCGAGCACCTACAATGAGCAGTTCTTC. Translation: CASSPRLASTYNEQFF.

The chain joins TRBV24-1 to TRBJ2-1, with 7 bases lining up with TRBD2. V shed 6 bases, J shed 6 bases, and the junction held 10 bases outside the gene matches. The CDR3 length is 15 residues. CDR1 KGHDR and CDR2 SFDVKD come from the germline V gene. The CDR3 spells CATSSRAGEINEQFF. Here the CDR3 DNA reads TGTGCCACCAGTTCCCGGGCGGGGGAGATCAATGAGCAGTTCTTC.

This clonotype showed up just a few times. CDR3 sequence: CASSIPGFGELFF. The CDR3 bases are TGTGCCAGTAGTATCCCAGGGTTCGGGGAGCTGTTTTTT. The V gene is TRBV19, the J gene TRBJ2-2, with D possibly TRBD1 on 5 matching bases. The V gene's germline CDR1 is LNHDA and CDR2 SQIVND (reference sequence). The CDR3 covers 13 residues. The germline V and J ends were trimmed by 3 bases and 7 bases, with 9 bases remaining between them. Full variable domain (rest looked up from reference TRBV19 and TRBJ2-2): DGGITQSPKYLFRKEGQNVTLSCEQNLNHDAMYWYRQDPGQGLRLIYYSQIVNDFQKGDIAEGYSVSREKKESFPLTVTSAQKNPTAFYLCASSIPGFGELFFGEGSRLTVL.

This chain links TRBV10-3 with TRBJ1-4; weak D call: TRBD1 (5 bases). The germline V and J ends were trimmed by 10 bases and 0 bases, with 15 bases remaining between them. Germline V CDR1 and CDR2: ENHRY, SYGVKD. This CDR3 is built from 15 residues. The CDR3 region is CATRQLASTNEKLFF. The CDR3 coding sequence is TGTGCCACCCGACAGCTAGCCTCAACTAATGAAAAACTGTTTTTT.

The J gene is TRBJ2-3, the V gene TRBV4-1; D tentatively reads TRBD1 or TRBD2 (5 bases each). The CDR3 has 16 amino acids. CDR1 and CDR2 (germline): MGHRA, YSYEKL. Deletions cut 0 bases from V and 6 bases from J, with 16 bases between. CDR3 coding DNA: TGCGCCAGCAGCCAAGATGGTGACGTCTGGGGGGATACGCAGTATTTT. It yields the protein CASSQDGDVWGDTQYF.

This clonotype was seen more than once but under ten times. CDR3 coding DNA: TGTGCCAGCAGTCAACCGGGACCCTCGGGCGAGCAGTACTTC. This gives the protein CASSQPGPSGEQYF. The V and J genes are TRBV27 and TRBJ2-7; TRBD1 or TRBD2 may be the D gene (5 bases each). The CDR3 runs to 14 residues. The germline CDR1 and CDR2 sequences are MNHEY and SMNVEV (reference sequence). Trimming left V 5 bases short and J 6 bases short, with 17 bases between.

The chain is built from TRBV19 and TRBJ2-3; D not resolved. This CDR3 region has 11 residues. Trimming left V 10 bases short and J 2 bases short, with 7 bases between. The germline V gene has CDR1 LNHDA and CDR2 SQIVND (reference sequence). This chain's CDR3 is CATSYTDTQYF. In nucleotides, the CDR3 is TGTGCCACAAGCTACACAGATACGCAGTATTTT.

The rearrangement links TRBV11-3 to TRBJ2-6; 11 bases match TRBD2. CDR3 length: 20 residues. Per germline, CDR1 SGHNT and CDR2 YENEEA. V dropped 1 base and J dropped 0; count of bases not matched to a gene: 8. As DNA, the CDR3 is TGTGCCAGCAGCTTAGCCCTCCGACTAGCGGGGACCTCTGGGGCCAACGTCCTGACTTTC. It encodes CASSLALRLAGTSGANVLTF.

The genes are TRBV28 and TRBJ1-6; D might be TRBD1 (6 bases). Trimming stripped 3 bases from V and 10 bases from J, with 13 bases between. The CDR3 sequence is 14 residues long. Germline V lookup: CDR1 MDHEN, CDR2 SYDVKM. In DNA, the CDR3 is TGTGCCAGCAGTTTTTACAGGGCTGCCTCACCCCTCCACTTT. Translating gives CASSFYRAASPLHF.

This clonotype was observed a few times. The V gene is TRBV19, the J gene TRBJ2-3; 9 bases fit TRBD1. With 6 bases clipped from V and 3 bases from J, the junction kept 7 bases outside the gene matches. CDR3 length equals 15 residues. The germline CDR1 and CDR2 sequences are LNHDA and SQIVND (reference sequence). CDR3 region: CASRRDRGTTDTQYF. DNA for the CDR3: TGTGCCAGTAGGCGAGACAGGGGGACGACAGATACGCAGTATTTT.

This chain links TRBV6-2 or TRBV6-3 with TRBJ2-7; D remains ambiguous. The CDR3 is made up of 13 amino acids. The ends were cut back, 2 bases at V and 0 bases at J, with 5 bases in the middle. Germline CDR1 reads MNHEY; CDR2 reads SVGEGT. Here the CDR3 reads CASSYPPSYEQYF. The CDR3 nucleotides read TGTGCCAGCAGTTACCCACCCTCCTACGAGCAGTACTTC.